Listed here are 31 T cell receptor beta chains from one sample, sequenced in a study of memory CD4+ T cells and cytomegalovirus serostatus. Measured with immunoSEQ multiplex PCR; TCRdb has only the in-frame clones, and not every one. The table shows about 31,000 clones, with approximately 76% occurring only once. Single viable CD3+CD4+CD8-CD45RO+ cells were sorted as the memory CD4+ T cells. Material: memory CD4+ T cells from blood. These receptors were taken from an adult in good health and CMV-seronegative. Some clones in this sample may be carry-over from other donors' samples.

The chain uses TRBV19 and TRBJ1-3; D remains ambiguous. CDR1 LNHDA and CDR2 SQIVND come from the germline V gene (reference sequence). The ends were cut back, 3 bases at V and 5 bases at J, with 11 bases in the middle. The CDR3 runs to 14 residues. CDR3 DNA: TGTGCCAGTAGTATTGGAGGGTCTCGAAACACCATATATTTT. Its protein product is CASSIGGSRNTIYF.

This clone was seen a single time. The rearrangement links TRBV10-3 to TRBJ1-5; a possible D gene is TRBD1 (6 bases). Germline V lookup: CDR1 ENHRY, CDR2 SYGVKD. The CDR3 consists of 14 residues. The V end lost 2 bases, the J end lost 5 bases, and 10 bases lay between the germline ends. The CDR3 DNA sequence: TGTGCCATCAGTGAGCAAGCAGGGGATCAGCCCCAGCATTTT. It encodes CAISEQAGDQPQHF.

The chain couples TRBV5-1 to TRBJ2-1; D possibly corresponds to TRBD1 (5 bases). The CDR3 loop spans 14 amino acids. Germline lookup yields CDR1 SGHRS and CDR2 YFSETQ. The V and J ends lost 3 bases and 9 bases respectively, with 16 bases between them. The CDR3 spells CASSSDKTISEQFF. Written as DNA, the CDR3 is TGCGCCAGCAGCTCGGACAAAACAATCTCTGAGCAGTTCTTC.

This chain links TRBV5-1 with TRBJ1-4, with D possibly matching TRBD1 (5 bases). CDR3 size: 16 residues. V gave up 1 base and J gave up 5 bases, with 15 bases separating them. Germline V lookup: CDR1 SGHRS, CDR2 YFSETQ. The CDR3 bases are TGCGCCAGCAGCTTGAACGTAATGGGGCCCAATGAAAAACTGTTTTTT. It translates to CASSLNVMGPNEKLFF.

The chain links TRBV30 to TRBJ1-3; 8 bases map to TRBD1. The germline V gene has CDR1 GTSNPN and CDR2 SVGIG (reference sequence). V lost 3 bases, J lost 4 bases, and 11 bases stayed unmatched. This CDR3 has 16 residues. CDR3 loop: CAWSLQGAYTGNTIYF. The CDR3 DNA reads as TGTGCCTGGAGCCTGCAGGGGGCCTACACAGGAAACACCATATATTTT.

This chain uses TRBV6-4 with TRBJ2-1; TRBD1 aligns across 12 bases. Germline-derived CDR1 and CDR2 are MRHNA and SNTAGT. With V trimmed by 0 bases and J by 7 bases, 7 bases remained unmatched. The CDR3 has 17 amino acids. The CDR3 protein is CASSDSFRDRGRNEQFF. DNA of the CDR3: TGTGCCAGCAGTGACTCGTTCCGGGACAGGGGGCGGAATGAGCAGTTCTTC.

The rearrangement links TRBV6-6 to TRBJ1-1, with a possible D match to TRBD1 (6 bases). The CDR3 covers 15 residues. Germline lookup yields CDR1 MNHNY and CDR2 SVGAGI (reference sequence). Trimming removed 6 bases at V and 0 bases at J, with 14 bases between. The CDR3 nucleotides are TGTGCCAGCAGCCCAGGGGAAATCATGAACACTGAAGCTTTCTTT. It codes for CASSPGEIMNTEAFF.

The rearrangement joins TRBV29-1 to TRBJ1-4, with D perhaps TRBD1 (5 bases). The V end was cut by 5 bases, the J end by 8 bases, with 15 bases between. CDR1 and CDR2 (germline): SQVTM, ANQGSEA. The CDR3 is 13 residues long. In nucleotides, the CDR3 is TGCAGCGTTCCTCAGCGGGGCCGAGAAAAACTGTTTTTT. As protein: CSVPQRGREKLFF.

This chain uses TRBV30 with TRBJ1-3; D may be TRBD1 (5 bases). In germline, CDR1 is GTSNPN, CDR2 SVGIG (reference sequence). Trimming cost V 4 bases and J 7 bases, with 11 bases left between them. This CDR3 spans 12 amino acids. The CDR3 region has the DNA TGTGCCTGGACCGCGGGGGTCAACACCATATATTTT. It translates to CAWTAGVNTIYF.

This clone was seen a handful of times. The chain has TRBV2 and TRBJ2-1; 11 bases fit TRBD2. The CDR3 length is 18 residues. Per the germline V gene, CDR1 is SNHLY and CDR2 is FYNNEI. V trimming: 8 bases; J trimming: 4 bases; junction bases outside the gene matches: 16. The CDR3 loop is CASGRPSGGSLSYNEQFF. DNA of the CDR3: TGTGCCAGCGGGAGGCCTAGCGGGGGGTCCCTATCATACAATGAGCAGTTCTTC.

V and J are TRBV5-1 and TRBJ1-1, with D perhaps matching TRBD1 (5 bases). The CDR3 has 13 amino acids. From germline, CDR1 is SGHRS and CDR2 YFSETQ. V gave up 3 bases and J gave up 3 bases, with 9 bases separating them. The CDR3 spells CASSSQTDTEAFF. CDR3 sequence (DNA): TGCGCCAGCAGCTCCCAGACAGACACTGAAGCTTTCTTT.

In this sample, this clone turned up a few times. The CDR3 DNA reads as TGTGCCAGCAGTTCGCGGCCTGAGAGGGAAGGCTACACCTTC. It translates to CASSSRPEREGYTF. The chain has TRBV28 and TRBJ1-2; D is ambiguous. The germline gives CDR1 MDHEN, CDR2 SYDVKM. This CDR3 spans 14 amino acids. V gave up 4 bases and J gave up 8 bases, with 17 bases separating them.

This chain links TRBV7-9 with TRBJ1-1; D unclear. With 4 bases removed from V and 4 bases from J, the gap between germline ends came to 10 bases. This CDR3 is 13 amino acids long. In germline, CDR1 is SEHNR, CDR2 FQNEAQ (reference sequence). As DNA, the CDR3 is TGTGCCAGCAGCTCCCTATACGGCACTGAAGCTTTCTTT. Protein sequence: CASSSLYGTEAFF.

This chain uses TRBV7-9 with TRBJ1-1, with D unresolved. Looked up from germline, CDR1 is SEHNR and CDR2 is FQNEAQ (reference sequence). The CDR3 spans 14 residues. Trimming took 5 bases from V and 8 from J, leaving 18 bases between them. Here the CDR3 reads CASSPSDRFGEAFF. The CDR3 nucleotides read TGTGCCAGCAGCCCCTCCGACCGGTTTGGGGAAGCTTTCTTT.

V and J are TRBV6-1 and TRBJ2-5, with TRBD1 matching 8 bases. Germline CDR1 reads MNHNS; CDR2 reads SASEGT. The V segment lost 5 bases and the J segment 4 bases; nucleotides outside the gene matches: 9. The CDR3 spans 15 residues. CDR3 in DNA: TGTGCCAGCAGTCAGGAAGTAACAGGGGGAGAGACCCAGTACTTC. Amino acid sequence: CASSQEVTGGETQYF.

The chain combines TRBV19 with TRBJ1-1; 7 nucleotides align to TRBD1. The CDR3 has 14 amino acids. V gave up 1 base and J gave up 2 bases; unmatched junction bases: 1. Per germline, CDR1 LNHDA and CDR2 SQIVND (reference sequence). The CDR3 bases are TGTGCCAGTAGTATAGGAGGGGGCAACACTGAAGCTTTCTTT. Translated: CASSIGGGNTEAFF.

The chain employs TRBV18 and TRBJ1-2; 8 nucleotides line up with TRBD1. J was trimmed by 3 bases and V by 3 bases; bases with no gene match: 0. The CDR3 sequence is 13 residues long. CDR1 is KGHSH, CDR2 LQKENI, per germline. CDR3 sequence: CASSPTGDYGYTF. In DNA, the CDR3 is TGTGCCAGCTCACCGACAGGGGACTATGGCTACACCTTC.

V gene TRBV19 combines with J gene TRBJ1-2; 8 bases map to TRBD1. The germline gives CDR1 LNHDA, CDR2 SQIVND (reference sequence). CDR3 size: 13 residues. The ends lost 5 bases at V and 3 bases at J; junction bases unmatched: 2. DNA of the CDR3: TGTGCCAGTAGTGGACAGGGCTACTATGGCTACACCTTC. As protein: CASSGQGYYGYTF.

In DNA, the CDR3 is TGTGCCAGCAGCTCTACCGGGACTGCCCCTTCACCCCTCCACTTT. As protein: CASSSTGTAPSPLHF. This chain joins TRBV5-6 and TRBJ1-6; TRBD1 might be the D (5 bases). This CDR3 is built from 15 residues. CDR1 and CDR2 (germline): SGHDT, YYEEEE. The V gene lost 3 bases and the J gene lost 9 bases, with 16 bases spanning the gap.

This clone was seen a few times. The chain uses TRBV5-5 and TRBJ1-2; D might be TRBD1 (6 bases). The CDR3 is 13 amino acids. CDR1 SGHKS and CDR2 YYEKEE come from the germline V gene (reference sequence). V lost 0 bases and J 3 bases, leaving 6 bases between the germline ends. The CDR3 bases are TGTGCCAGCAGCTTGGACAGGGACTATGGCTACACCTTC. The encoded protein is CASSLDRDYGYTF.

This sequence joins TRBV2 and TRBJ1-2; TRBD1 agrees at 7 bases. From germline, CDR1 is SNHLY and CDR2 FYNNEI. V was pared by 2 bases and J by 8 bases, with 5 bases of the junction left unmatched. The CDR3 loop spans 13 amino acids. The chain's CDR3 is CASSEWDSGGYTF. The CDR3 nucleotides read TGTGCCAGCAGTGAATGGGACAGTGGCGGCTACACCTTC.

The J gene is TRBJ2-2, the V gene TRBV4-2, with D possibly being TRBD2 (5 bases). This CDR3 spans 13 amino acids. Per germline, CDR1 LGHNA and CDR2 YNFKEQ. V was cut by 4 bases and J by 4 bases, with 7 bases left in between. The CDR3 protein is CASSPGSTGELFF. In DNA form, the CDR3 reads TGTGCCAGCAGCCCTGGGAGCACCGGGGAGCTGTTTTTT.

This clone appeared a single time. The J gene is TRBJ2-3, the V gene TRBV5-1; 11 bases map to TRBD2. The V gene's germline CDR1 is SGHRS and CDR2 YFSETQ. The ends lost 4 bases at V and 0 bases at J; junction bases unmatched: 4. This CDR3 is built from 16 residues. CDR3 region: CASSPRLAGSTDTQYF. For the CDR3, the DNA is TGCGCCAGCAGCCCCCGACTAGCGGGGAGCACAGATACGCAGTATTTT.

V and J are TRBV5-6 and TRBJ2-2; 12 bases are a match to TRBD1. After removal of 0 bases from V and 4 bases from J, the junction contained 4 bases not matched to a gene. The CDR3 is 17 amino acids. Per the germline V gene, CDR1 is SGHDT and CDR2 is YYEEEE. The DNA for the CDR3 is TGTGCCAGCAGCTTGGTGGGACAGGGGGCTGGCACCGGGGAGCTGTTTTTT. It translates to CASSLVGQGAGTGELFF.

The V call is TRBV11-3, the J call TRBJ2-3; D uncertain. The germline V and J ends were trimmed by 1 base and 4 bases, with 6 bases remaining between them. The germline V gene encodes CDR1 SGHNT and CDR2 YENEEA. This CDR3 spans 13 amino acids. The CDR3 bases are TGTGCCAGCAGCTTAGCCCCCTCAGATACGCAGTATTTT. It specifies CASSLAPSDTQYF.

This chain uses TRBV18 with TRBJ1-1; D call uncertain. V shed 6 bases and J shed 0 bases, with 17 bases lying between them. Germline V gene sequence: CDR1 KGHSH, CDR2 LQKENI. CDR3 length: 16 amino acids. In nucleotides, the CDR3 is TGTGCCAGCTCGCCGTCTCCTTCTACAGTGAACACTGAAGCTTTCTTT. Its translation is CASSPSPSTVNTEAFF. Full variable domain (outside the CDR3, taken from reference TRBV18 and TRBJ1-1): NAGVMQNPRHLVRRRGQEARLRCSPMKGHSHVYWYRQLPEEGLKFMVYLQKENIIDESGMPKERFSAEFPKEGPSILRIQQVVRGDSAAYFCASSPSPSTVNTEAFFGQGTRLTVV.

CDR3 sequence reads: CASSWDGTLQPQHF. CDR3 DNA: TGTGCCAGCAGCTGGGACGGCACCCTCCAGCCCCAGCATTTT. The chain carries TRBV7-9 and TRBJ1-5; D perhaps matches TRBD1 (5 bases). CDR1 is SEHNR, CDR2 FQNEAQ, per germline (reference sequence). V lost 4 bases, J lost 7 bases, and 14 bases lay in between. The CDR3 extends over 14 amino acids. The variable domain in full, completed from reference TRBV7-9 and TRBJ1-5, reads DTGVSQNPRHKITKRGQNVTFRCDPISEHNRLYWYRQTLGQGPEFLTYFQNEAQLEKSRLLSDRFSAERPKGSFSTLEIQRTEQGDSAMYLCASSWDGTLQPQHFGDGTRLSIL.

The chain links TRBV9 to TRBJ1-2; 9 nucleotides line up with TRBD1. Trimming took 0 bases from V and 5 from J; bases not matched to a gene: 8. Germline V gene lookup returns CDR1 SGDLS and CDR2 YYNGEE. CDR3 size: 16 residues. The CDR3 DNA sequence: TGTGCCAGCAGCGTAGTAGGGACAGGGAATCTTTATGGCTACACCTTC. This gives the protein CASSVVGTGNLYGYTF.

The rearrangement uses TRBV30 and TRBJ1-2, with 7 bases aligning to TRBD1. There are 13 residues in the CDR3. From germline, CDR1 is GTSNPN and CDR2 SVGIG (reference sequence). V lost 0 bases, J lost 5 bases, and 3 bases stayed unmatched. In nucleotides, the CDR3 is TGTGCCTGGAGTGTACAGGGGATGTATGGCTACACCTTC. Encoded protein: CAWSVQGMYGYTF. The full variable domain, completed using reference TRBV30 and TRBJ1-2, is SQTIHQWPATLVQPVGSPLSLECTVEGTSNPNLYWYRQAAGRGLQLLFYSVGIGQISSEVPQNLSASRPQDRQFILSSKKLLLSDSGFYLCAWSVQGMYGYTFGSGTRLTVV.

The CDR3 loop reads CAWSFLAGGEEQFF. Here the CDR3 DNA reads TGTGCCTGGAGTTTTCTAGCGGGGGGTGAGGAGCAGTTCTTC. V and J are TRBV30 and TRBJ2-1, with 11 nucleotides matching TRBD2. Germline CDR1 and CDR2: GTSNPN and SVGIG (reference sequence). CDR3 size: 14 residues. V lost 2 bases and J lost 10; bases outside the gene matches: 7.

The CDR3 loop reads CASSFPGLAAREQFF. DNA of the CDR3: TGTGCCAGCAGTTTTCCGGGACTAGCGGCTCGTGAGCAGTTCTTC. The gene calls are TRBV7-2 and TRBJ2-1, with 11 positions matching TRBD2. V dropped 6 bases and J dropped 9; count of bases not matched to a gene: 10. The CDR3 runs to 15 residues. CDR1 and CDR2 from the germline V gene are SGHTA and FQGNSA.